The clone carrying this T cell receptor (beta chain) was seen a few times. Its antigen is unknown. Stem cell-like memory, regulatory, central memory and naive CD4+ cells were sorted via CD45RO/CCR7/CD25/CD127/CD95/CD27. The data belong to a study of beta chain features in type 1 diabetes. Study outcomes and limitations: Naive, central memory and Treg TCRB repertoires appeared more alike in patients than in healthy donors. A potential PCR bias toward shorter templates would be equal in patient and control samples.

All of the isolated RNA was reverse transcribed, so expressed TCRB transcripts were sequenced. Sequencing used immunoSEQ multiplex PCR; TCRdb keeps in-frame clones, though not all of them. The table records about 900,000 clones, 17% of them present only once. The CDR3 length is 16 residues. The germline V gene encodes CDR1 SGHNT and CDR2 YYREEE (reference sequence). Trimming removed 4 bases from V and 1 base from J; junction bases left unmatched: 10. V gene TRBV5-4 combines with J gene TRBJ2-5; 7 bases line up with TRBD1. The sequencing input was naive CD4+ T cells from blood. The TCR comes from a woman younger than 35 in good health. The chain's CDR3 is CASSQGSTGFQETQYF. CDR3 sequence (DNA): TGTGCCAGCAGCCAAGGGTCGACAGGGTTCCAAGAGACCCAGTACTTC.